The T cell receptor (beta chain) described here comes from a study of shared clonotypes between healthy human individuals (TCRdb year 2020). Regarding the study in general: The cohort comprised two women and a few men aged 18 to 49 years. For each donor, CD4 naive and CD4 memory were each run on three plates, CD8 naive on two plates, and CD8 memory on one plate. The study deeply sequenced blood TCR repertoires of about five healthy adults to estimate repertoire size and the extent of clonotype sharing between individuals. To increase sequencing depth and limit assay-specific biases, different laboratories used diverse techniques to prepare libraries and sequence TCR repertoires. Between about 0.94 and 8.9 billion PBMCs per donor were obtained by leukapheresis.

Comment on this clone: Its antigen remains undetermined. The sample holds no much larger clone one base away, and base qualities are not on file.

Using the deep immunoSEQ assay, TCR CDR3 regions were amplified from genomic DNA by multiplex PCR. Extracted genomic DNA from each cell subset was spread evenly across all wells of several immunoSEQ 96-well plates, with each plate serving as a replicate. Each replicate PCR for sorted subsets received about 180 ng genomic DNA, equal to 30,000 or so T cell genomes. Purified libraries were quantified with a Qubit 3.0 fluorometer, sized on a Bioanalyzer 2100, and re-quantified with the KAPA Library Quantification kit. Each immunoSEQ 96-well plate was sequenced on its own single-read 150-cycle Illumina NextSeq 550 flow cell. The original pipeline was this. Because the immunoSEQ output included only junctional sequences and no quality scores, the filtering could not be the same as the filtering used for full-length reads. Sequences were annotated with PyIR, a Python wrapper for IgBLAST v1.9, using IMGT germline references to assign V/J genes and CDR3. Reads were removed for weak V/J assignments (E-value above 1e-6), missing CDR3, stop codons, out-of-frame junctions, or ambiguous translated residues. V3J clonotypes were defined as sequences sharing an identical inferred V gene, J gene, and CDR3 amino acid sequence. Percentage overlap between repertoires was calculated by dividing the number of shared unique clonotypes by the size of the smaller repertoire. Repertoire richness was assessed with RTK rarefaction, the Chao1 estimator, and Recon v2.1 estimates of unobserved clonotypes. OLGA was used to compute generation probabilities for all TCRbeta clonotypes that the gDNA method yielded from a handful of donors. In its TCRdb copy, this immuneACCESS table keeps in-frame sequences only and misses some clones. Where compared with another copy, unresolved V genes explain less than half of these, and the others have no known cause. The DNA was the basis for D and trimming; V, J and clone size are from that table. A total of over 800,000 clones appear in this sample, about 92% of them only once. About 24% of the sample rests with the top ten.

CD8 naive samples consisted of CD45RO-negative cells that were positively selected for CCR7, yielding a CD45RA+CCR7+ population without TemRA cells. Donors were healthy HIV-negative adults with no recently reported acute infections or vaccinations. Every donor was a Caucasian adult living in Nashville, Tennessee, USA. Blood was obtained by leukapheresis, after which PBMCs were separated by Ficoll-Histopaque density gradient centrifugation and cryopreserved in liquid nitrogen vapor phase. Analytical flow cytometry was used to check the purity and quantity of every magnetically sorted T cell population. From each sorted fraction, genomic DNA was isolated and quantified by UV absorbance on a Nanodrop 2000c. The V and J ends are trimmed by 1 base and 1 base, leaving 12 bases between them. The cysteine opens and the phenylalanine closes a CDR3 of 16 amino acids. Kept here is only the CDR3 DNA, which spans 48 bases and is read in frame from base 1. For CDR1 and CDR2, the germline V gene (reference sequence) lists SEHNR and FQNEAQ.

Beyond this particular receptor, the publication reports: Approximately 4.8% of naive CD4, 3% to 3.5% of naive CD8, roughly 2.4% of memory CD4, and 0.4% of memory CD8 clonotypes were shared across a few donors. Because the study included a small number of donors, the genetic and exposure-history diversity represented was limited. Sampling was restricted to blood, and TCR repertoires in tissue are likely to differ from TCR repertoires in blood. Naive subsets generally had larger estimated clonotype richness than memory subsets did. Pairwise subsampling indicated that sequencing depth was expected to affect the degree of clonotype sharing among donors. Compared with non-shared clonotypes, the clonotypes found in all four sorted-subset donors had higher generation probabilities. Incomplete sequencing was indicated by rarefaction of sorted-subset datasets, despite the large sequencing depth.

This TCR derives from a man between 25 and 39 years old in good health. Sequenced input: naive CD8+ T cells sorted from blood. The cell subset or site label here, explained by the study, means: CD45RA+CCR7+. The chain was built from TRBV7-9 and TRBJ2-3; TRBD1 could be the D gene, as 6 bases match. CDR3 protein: CASSLGGRTRTDTQYF. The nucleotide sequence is TGTGCCAGCAGCTTAGGGGGGCGGACCCGCACAGATACGCAGTATTTT.